The T cell receptor (beta chain) under discussion was sequenced for a study of regulatory T cells in long-lasting Graves disease. Study findings and constraints: Gene preferences differed: TRBV28, TRBJ1-2, TRBJ2-5 in persistent cases. Newly diagnosed patients shared about a thousand public clonotypes; persistent patients shared more than 2,500.

From germline, CDR1 is LNHNV and CDR2 YYDKDF (reference sequence). The CDR3 is 16 amino acids. V gave up 2 bases and J gave up 3 bases; unmatched junction bases: 7. Combining iRepertoire HTBI primers with Arm-PCR of CDR3 regions, the authors built TCR beta libraries. Each CDR3 protein gets one entry after TCRdb re-called the multiplex PCR reads with MiXCR. Among about 470,000 distinct CDR3 sequences listed, 15% to 20% were seen once. Time point: newly diagnosed GD, antithyroid drugs for less than 3 months. Generation of the TCR library employed RNA extracted from PBMCs. This clonotype appeared many times. Its antigen is still unknown. These data were likewise used in another study, on T cells in Graves' hyperthyroidism and ophthalmopathy. That investigation notes: HTBI primers were used for first-round RT-PCR of the TCR CDR3.

This clonotype was sampled from a man aged 35-49 years with Graves disease. Sequenced material: peripheral blood mononuclear cells (PBMCs), taken at new diagnosis, from a patient treated with antithyroid drugs. This chain joins TRBV15 and TRBJ1-1; TRBD1 agrees at 9 bases. DNA for the CDR3: TGTGCCACCAGCAGACCACCGACAGGGGGGTACACTGAAGCTTTCTTT. It encodes CATSRPPTGGYTEAFF.